The TCR beta chain described here comes from a study of blood T cell repertoires in COVID-19. The CDR3 has 14 residues. Between the trimmed V and J ends, which lost 7 bases and 1 base, there was a span of 13 bases. The germline CDR1 and CDR2 sequences are LNHDA and SQIVND (reference sequence). This clone was found once. How the authors handled the data: Researchers report that nucleated cell counts were estimated from reference gene primer amplification. Libraries were prepared by immunoSEQ multiplex PCR; TCRdb keeps only in-frame clonotypes and omits some of them. V and J calls and clone size are given by that table; D and trimming were obtained from the DNA. The table lists about 140,000 clones, just over 85% of them singletons, with about 1.5% in the top ten.

This chain connects TRBV19 to TRBJ1-1; D may be TRBD1 (5 bases). Sequencing was performed on peripheral blood. This TCR was sampled from a woman aged 55 to 70 with acute or convalescent COVID-19. The CDR3 sequence is CASIPGHQNTEAFF. The CDR3 DNA is TGTGCCAGTATCCCCGGACACCAGAACACTGAAGCTTTCTTT.